This entry concerns a single T cell receptor beta chain. These data are taken from a study of T cell changes during pregnancy in multiple sclerosis. Assay used: immunoSEQ multiplex PCR; TCRdb lists only in-frame clones, some missing. The sample holds around 33,000 clones; about 92% are singletons and the top ten take around 0.48%. Looked up from germline, CDR1 is SGHKS and CDR2 is YYEKEE (reference sequence). The CDR3 is made up of 15 amino acids. V was pared by 1 base and J by 5 bases, with 13 bases between. Material: CD4+ T cells from peripheral blood mononuclear cells, obtained after pregnancy. This TCR was sampled from a female donor with multiple sclerosis, enrolled in a pregnancy study. V and J are TRBV5-5 and TRBJ2-1; possibly TRBD1 for D (6 bases). CDR3 coding DNA: TGTGCCAGCAGCTTGTCCCAGGGGTTTCACAATGAGCAGTTCTTC. Amino acids: CASSLSQGFHNEQFF.